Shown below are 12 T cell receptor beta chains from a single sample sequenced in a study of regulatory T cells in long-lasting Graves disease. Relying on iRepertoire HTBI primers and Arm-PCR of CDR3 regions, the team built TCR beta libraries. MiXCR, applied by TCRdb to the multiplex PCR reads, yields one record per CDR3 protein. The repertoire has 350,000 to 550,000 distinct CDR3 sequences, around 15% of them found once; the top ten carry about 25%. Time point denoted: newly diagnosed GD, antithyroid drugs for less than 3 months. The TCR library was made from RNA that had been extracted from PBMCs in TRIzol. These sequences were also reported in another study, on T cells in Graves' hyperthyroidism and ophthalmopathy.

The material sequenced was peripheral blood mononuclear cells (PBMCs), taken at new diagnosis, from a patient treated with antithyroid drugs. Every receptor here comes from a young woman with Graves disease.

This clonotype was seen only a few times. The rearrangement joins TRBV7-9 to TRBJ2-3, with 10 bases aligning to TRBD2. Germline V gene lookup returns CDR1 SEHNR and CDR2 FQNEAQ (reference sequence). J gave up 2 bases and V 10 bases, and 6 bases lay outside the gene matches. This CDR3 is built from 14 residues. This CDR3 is CATHGTSDTDTQYF. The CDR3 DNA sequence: TGTGCCACCCATGGGACTAGCGACACAGATACGCAGTATTTT.

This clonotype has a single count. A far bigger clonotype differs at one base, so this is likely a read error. CDR3 protein: CATSDGLAHEQFF. CDR3 nucleotides: TGTGCCACCAGTGACGGACTAGCGCATGAGCAGTTCTTC. The chain has TRBV12-3 or TRBV12-4 and TRBJ2-1, with 9 bases fitting TRBD2. The CDR3 runs to 13 residues.

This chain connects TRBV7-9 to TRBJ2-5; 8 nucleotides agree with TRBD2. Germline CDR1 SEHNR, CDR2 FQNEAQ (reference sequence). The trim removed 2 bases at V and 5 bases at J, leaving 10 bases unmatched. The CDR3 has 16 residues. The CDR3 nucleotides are TGTGCCAGCAGCTTATCACGGGAGGGCCATGGGGAGACCCAGTACTTC. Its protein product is CASSLSREGHGETQYF.

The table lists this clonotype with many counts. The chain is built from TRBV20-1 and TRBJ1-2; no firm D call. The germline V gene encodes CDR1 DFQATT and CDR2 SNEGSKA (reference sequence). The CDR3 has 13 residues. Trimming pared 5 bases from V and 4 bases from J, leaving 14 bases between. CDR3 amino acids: CSAADTRSYGYTF. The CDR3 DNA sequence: TGCAGTGCTGCAGATACACGGAGCTATGGCTACACCTTC.

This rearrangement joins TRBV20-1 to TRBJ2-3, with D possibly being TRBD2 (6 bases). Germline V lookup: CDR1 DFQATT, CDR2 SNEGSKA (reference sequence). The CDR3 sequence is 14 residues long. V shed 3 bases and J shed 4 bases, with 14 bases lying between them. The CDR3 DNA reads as TGCAGTGCTAGTACCCCCGGAGGGCCAGATACGCAGTATTTT. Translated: CSASTPGGPDTQYF.

This CDR3 is CASSLVALNEKLFF. The CDR3 coding sequence is TGTGCCAGCAGCTTAGTTGCCCTAAATGAAAAACTGTTTTTT. The rearrangement joins TRBV7-2 to TRBJ1-4; no reliable D call. V dropped 1 base and J dropped 5 bases, with 8 bases sitting between them. The CDR3 length is 14 residues. CDR1 and CDR2 from the germline V gene are SGHTA and FQGNSA.

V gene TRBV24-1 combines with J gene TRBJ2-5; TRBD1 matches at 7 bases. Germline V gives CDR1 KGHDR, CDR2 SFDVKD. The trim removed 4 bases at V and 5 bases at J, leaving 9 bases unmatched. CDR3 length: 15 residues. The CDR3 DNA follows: TGTGCCACCAGTGAGAGCACAGGGGTTTTGGAGACCCAGTACTTC. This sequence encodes CATSESTGVLETQYF.

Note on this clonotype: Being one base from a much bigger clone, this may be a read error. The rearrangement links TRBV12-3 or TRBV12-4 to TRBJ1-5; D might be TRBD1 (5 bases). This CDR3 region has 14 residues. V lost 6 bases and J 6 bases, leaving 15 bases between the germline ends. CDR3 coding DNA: TGTGCCAGCAGCCCGACAGAAACGGGTCAGCCCCAGCATTTT. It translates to CASSPTETGQPQHF.

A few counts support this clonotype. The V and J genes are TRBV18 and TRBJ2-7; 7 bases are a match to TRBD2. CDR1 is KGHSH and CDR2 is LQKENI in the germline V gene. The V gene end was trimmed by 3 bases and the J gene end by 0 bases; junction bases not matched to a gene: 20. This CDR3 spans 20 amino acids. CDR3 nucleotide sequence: TGTGCCAGCTCACCCCTTGGGGCGGGAGTGTTACCCTTTGGCTCCTACGAGCAGTACTTC. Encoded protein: CASSPLGAGVLPFGSYEQYF.

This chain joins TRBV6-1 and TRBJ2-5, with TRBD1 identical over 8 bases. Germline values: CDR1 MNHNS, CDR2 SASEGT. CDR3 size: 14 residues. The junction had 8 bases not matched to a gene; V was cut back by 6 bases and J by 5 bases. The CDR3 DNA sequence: TGTGCCAGCAGGATGGACAGGGAGTTCGAGACCCAGTACTTC. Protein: CASRMDREFETQYF.

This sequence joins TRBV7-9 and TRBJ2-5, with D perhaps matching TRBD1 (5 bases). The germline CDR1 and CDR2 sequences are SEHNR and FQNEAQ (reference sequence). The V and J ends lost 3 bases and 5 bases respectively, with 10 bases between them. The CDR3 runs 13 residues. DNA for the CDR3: TGTGCCAGCAGCTTGACAGTGGGGGAGACCCAGTACTTC. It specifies CASSLTVGETQYF.

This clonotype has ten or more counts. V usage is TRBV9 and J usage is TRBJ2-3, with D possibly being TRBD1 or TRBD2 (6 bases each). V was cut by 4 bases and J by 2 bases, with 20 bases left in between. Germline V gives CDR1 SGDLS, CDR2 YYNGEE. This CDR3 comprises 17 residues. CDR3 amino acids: CASSSSPLGGHTDTQYF. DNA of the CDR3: TGTGCCAGCAGCTCCAGTCCACTTGGGGGGCACACAGATACGCAGTATTTT.